This passage covers 29 T cell receptor beta chains from one sample sequenced in a study of spatial heterogeneity in lung cancer. TCRdb itself ran the 5' RACE reads through MiXCR, one entry per CDR3 protein. The sample lists 20,000 to 25,000 distinct CDR3 sequences, 7% seen once, with 14% in the top ten. The sample's time point: sample taken at primary tumor resection. The sample consisted of PBMCs, taken at surgery. Receptors were obtained from a male donor with early-stage non-small cell lung cancer.

V gene TRBV11-2 combines with J gene TRBJ2-1, with D perhaps TRBD1 (6 bases). The V and J ends lost 7 bases and 6 bases respectively, with 13 bases between them. The germline gives CDR1 SGHAT, CDR2 FQNNGV. The CDR3 sequence is 13 residues long. For the CDR3, the DNA is TGTGCCAGCAACAGGGTTCCAACCAATGAGCAGTTCTTC. Its translation: CASNRVPTNEQFF.

V usage is TRBV2 and J usage is TRBJ2-3; 11 bases line up with TRBD2. This CDR3 has 16 amino acids. V trimming: 8 bases; J trimming: 0 bases; junction bases outside the gene matches: 7. Germline assignment: CDR1 SNHLY and CDR2 FYNNEI. This CDR3 reads CASQALAGGSTDTQYF. CDR3 DNA sequence: TGTGCCAGCCAGGCCCTAGCGGGGGGTAGCACAGATACGCAGTATTTT.

This clonotype counts as medium-sized. V usage is TRBV14 and J usage is TRBJ1-2, with D hard to call. The CDR3 has 14 residues. CDR1 and CDR2 (germline): SGHDN, FVKESK. The V end was cut by 2 bases, the J end by 4 bases, with 11 bases between. CDR3 coding DNA: TGTGCCAGCAGCCAATATGCATCACTCTATGGCTACACCTTC. This encodes CASSQYASLYGYTF.

This clonotype was seen many times. The V call is TRBV20-1, the J call TRBJ2-3, with D possibly being TRBD2 (5 bases). V lost 3 bases and J 0 bases, leaving 16 bases between the germline ends. This CDR3 is built from 16 residues. The germline V gene has CDR1 DFQATT and CDR2 SNEGSKA (reference sequence). The CDR3 loop reads CSARVRLAASTDTQYF. CDR3 DNA sequence: TGCAGTGCTAGGGTTAGGCTAGCCGCGAGCACAGATACGCAGTATTTT.

This clonotype has ten or more counts. V is TRBV6-2 or TRBV6-3 and J is TRBJ1-2; TRBD1 agrees at 8 bases. V trimming: 5 bases; J trimming: 5 bases; junction bases outside the gene matches: 4. This CDR3 has 13 amino acids. Germline values: CDR1 MNHEY, CDR2 SVGEGT. CDR3 coding DNA: TGTGCCAGCAGTGCCGGGACAGGATATGGCTACACCTTC. Amino acids: CASSAGTGYGYTF.

This clonotype turned up a few times. Here the CDR3 DNA reads TGTGCCAGCAGCCCAGCAAGGGGGACGCTTGAAGAGCAGTACTTC. Protein: CASSPARGTLEEQYF. This chain joins TRBV7-3 and TRBJ2-7, with D possibly matching TRBD1 (6 bases). V gave up 5 bases and J gave up 7 bases, with 21 bases separating them. The germline V gene has CDR1 SGHTA and CDR2 FQGTGA. This CDR3 is 15 amino acids long.

This clonotype was detected many times. The CDR3 is CASSFRALSYNEQFF. As DNA, the CDR3 is TGTGCCAGCAGTTTTCGGGCTTTGTCCTACAATGAGCAGTTCTTC. This chain links TRBV27 with TRBJ2-1, with unresolved D. CDR1 is MNHEY, CDR2 SMNVEV, per germline (reference sequence). The ends were cut back, 3 bases at V and 1 base at J, with 10 bases in the middle. The CDR3 spans 15 residues.

This clonotype has a handful of counts. The V and J genes are TRBV6-2 or TRBV6-3 and TRBJ1-5; no reliable D call. Per germline, CDR1 MNHEY and CDR2 SVGEGT. This CDR3 comprises 14 residues. V shed 2 bases and J shed 3 bases, with 8 bases lying between them. CDR3: CASSYVRDNQPQHF. The CDR3 nucleotides are TGTGCCAGCAGTTACGTTCGGGACAATCAGCCCCAGCATTTT.

The chain combines TRBV20-1 with TRBJ2-7; tentatively, D is TRBD1 or TRBD2 (5 bases each). Trimming removed 0 bases at V and 2 bases at J, with 20 bases between. CDR3 length: 17 residues. Per the germline V gene, CDR1 is DFQATT and CDR2 is SNEGSKA (reference sequence). As DNA, the CDR3 is TGCAGTGCTAGAGATCGAGGGGAAGACGAGTTTACCTACGAGCAGTACGTC. Protein: CSARDRGEDEFTYEQYV.

This clonotype has ten or more counts. This sequence joins TRBV27 and TRBJ2-1, with 11 bases identical to TRBD2. The CDR3 extends over 15 amino acids. The V gene's germline CDR1 is MNHEY and CDR2 SMNVEV (reference sequence). After removal of 6 bases from V and 4 bases from J, the junction contained 5 bases not matched to a gene. The CDR3 spells CASRDLAGGYNEQFF. DNA of the CDR3: TGTGCCAGCAGGGATCTAGCGGGGGGATACAATGAGCAGTTCTTC.

This clonotype was observed a handful of times. The V call is TRBV18, the J call TRBJ2-1, with D unclear. The CDR3 is made up of 13 amino acids. Germline assignment: CDR1 KGHSH and CDR2 LQKENI. Trimming left V 1 base short and J 10 bases short, with 11 bases between. The CDR3 sequence is CASSPQEVGEQFF. As DNA, the CDR3 is TGTGCCAGCTCACCACAAGAAGTGGGGGAGCAGTTCTTC.

This clonotype was seen a single time. This chain joins TRBV7-3 and TRBJ2-4; D call uncertain. CDR3 length equals 15 residues. The V and J ends lost 0 bases and 5 bases respectively, with 11 bases between them. Per germline, CDR1 SGHTA and CDR2 FQGTGA. The CDR3 spells CASSLTPGVQNIQYF. DNA for the CDR3: TGTGCCAGCAGCTTAACGCCCGGTGTCCAAAACATTCAGTACTTC.

The rearrangement links TRBV20-1 to TRBJ1-1; D gene ambiguous. Germline V lookup: CDR1 DFQATT, CDR2 SNEGSKA (reference sequence). The CDR3 loop spans 10 amino acids. V lost 6 bases and J 4 bases, leaving 6 bases between the germline ends. The CDR3 spells CSAQGTEAFF. The CDR3 bases are TGCAGTGCGCAAGGCACTGAAGCTTTCTTT.

This chain connects TRBV29-1 to TRBJ2-7; D uncertain. This CDR3 spans 12 amino acids. V lost 1 base and J lost 6, with 10 bases in between. CDR1 is SQVTM, CDR2 ANQGSEA, per germline. CDR3 sequence reads: CSVEAQVGEQYF. CDR3 sequence (DNA): TGCAGCGTTGAAGCCCAGGTGGGCGAGCAGTACTTC.

This clonotype was recorded at least ten times. The chain uses TRBV24-1 and TRBJ2-6; D possibly matches TRBD1 or TRBD2 (5 bases each). The CDR3 has 15 amino acids. Trimming pared 5 bases from V and 4 bases from J, leaving 11 bases between. Germline V lookup: CDR1 KGHDR, CDR2 SFDVKD. This chain's CDR3 is CATSVGGSGANVLTF. CDR3 coding DNA: TGTGCCACCAGTGTTGGGGGATCAGGGGCCAACGTCCTGACTTTC.

This clonotype has ten or more counts. The V call is TRBV10-3, the J call TRBJ2-7; TRBD1 might be the D (5 bases). Germline CDR1 and CDR2: ENHRY and SYGVKD. The CDR3 contains 15 residues. Trimming removed 1 base from V and 2 bases from J, with 12 bases in between. CDR3 protein: CAISELTRVPYEQYF. The CDR3 DNA reads as TGTGCCATCAGTGAGTTAACCAGGGTCCCCTACGAGCAGTACTTC.

Regarding this clonotype: One base away lies a much larger clone, so this may be a sequencing read error. The chain employs TRBV7-6 and TRBJ1-1; 10 nucleotides agree with TRBD1. The CDR3 has 16 residues. From germline, CDR1 is SGHVS and CDR2 FNYEAQ. CDR3 protein: CASSLGTGEGNTEAYF. DNA of the CDR3: TGTGCCAGCAGCCTGGGGACAGGGGAGGGGAACACTGAAGCTTACTTT.

This clonotype was picked up many times. The chain employs TRBV21-1 and TRBJ1-5. TRBV21-1 is marked as a pseudogene. The CDR3 totals 17 residues. CDR3 nucleotide sequence: TGTGCCAGCTTCTCTCAACCGGACGGTCTAAGCAATCAGCCCCAGCATTTT. It yields the protein CASFSQPDGLSNQPQHF.

This clonotype came up many times. The chain is built from TRBV5-1 and TRBJ2-2; D gene unclear. V was shortened by 1 base and J by 4 bases, with 2 bases between the two germline ends. This CDR3 region has 12 residues. Germline V gene lookup returns CDR1 SGHRS and CDR2 YFSETQ. For the CDR3, the DNA is TGCGCCAGCAGCTTGTTCACCGGGGAGCTGTTTTTT. Protein product: CASSLFTGELFF.

This clonotype has a count of ten or more. The chain links TRBV7-9 to TRBJ1-2; 7 bases line up with TRBD1. The CDR3 extends over 13 amino acids. The junction had 6 bases not matched to a gene; V was cut back by 6 bases and J by 5 bases. Germline-derived CDR1 and CDR2 are SEHNR and FQNEAQ (reference sequence). The CDR3 coding sequence is TGTGCCAGCAGTTTCACAGGGGCTTATGGCTACACCTTC. Translated, it gives CASSFTGAYGYTF.

This clonotype was seen more than once but under ten times. The chain employs TRBV5-4 and TRBJ2-2; unclear D gene. Germline assignment: CDR1 SGHNT and CDR2 YYREEE (reference sequence). V lost 0 bases to trimming and J lost 1 base, with 4 bases between them. The CDR3 loop spans 14 amino acids. CDR3 sequence (DNA): TGTGCCAGCAGCTTGGAACTGAACACCGGGGAGCTGTTTTTT. Its protein is CASSLELNTGELFF.

The chain links TRBV9 to TRBJ2-3; D is possibly TRBD1 (6 bases). This CDR3 contains 16 residues. Trimming removed 0 bases at V and 0 bases at J, with 11 bases between. CDR1 and CDR2 from the germline V gene are SGDLS and YYNGEE. The CDR3 region has the DNA TGTGCCAGCAGCGTAGAACGACAGGACAGCACAGATACGCAGTATTTT. It is translated as CASSVERQDSTDTQYF.

The chain couples TRBV27 to TRBJ2-7; 8 nucleotides match TRBD2. V trimming: 0 bases; J trimming: 4 bases; junction bases outside the gene matches: 11. The length of the CDR3 is 17 residues. The V gene's germline CDR1 is MNHEY and CDR2 SMNVEV (reference sequence). The DNA for the CDR3 is TGTGCCAGCAGTTTATCGATTGTATCTGGACTAGCTTACGAGCAGTACTTC. This codes for CASSLSIVSGLAYEQYF.

Note on this clonotype: This may be a read error, as it is one base from a much larger clone. CDR3 bases: TGCGCCAGCAGCCCGCGGTCAGGAGACAATTCACCCCTCCACTTT. It is translated as CASSPRSGDNSPLHF. The gene calls are TRBV5-1 and TRBJ1-6; D gene ambiguous. The CDR3 has 15 amino acids. V was pared by 4 bases and J by 7 bases, with 15 bases between. From germline, CDR1 is SGHRS and CDR2 YFSETQ. The full variable domain, rest sourced from reference TRBV5-1 and TRBJ1-6, is KAGVTQTPRYLIKTRGQQVTLSCSPISGHRSVSWYQQTPGQGLQFLFEYFSETQRNKGNFPGRFSGRQFSNSRSEMNVSTLELGDSALYLCASSPRSGDNSPLHFGNGTRLTVT.

This clonotype was seen a few times. The chain is built from TRBV7-2 and TRBJ2-3; TRBD2 agrees at 7 bases. CDR3 length: 13 residues. Germline CDR1 reads SGHTA; CDR2 reads FQGNSA. The V segment lost 2 bases and the J segment 5 bases; nucleotides outside the gene matches: 1. This CDR3 is CASSLQRGDTQYF. CDR3 nucleotide sequence: TGTGCCAGCAGCTTACAGCGGGGAGATACGCAGTATTTT.

There are many counts of this clonotype. The rearrangement links TRBV5-1 to TRBJ1-1; possible D gene TRBD1, 6 bases. Trimming removed 0 bases from V and 4 bases from J, with 10 bases in between. The CDR3 is 14 amino acids. From germline, CDR1 is SGHRS and CDR2 YFSETQ. Here the CDR3 DNA reads TGCGCCAGCAGCTTGGCCTGGGGGGCCACTGAAGCTTTCTTT. Amino acids: CASSLAWGATEAFF.

This clonotype appeared many times. The chain couples TRBV12-3 or TRBV12-4 to TRBJ2-1, with D unclear. This CDR3 is built from 16 residues. The V gene lost 7 bases and the J gene lost 0 bases, with 16 bases spanning the gap. CDR3 amino acids: CASNTLHGSSYNEQFF. The CDR3 coding sequence is TGTGCCAGCAACACATTACACGGAAGCTCCTACAATGAGCAGTTCTTC.

The chain carries TRBV7-9 and TRBJ2-3; D gene uncertain. Germline lookup yields CDR1 SEHNR and CDR2 FQNEAQ (reference sequence). CDR3 length: 15 residues. The germline V and J ends were trimmed by 5 bases and 0 bases, with 12 bases remaining between them. CDR3 sequence (DNA): TGTGCCAGCAGCCCGGCCCTTTCTAGCACAGATACGCAGTATTTT. Translating gives CASSPALSSTDTQYF.

J is TRBJ1-5 and V is TRBV20-1; the match to TRBD1 covers 8 bases. V lost 5 bases and J lost 2; bases outside the gene matches: 5. Germline CDR1 reads DFQATT; CDR2 reads SNEGSKA (reference sequence). The length of the CDR3 is 14 residues. The CDR3 coding sequence is TGCAGTGCTTTGACAGGGGCGGGCAATCAGCCCCAGCATTTT. The encoded protein is CSALTGAGNQPQHF.